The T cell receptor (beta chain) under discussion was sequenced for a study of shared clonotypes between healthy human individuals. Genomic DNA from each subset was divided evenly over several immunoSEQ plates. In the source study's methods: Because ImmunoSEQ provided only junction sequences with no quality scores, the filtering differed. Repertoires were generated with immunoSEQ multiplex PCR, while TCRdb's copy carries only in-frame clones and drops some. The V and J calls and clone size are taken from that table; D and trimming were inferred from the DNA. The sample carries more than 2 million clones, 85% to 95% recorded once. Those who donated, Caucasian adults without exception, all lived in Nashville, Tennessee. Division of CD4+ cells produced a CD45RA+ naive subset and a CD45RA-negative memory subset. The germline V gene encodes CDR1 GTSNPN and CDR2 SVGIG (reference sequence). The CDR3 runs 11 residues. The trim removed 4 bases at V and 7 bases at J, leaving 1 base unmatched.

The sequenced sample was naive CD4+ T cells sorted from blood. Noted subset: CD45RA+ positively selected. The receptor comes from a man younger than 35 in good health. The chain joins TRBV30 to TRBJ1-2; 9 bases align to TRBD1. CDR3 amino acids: CAWTTGGGYTF. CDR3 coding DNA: TGTGCCTGGACGACAGGGGGTGGCTACACCTTC.